The table lists the clone carrying this T cell receptor beta chain with a few counts. Its antigen is unknown. This entry is derived from a study of T-cell memory formation after mild COVID-19. Background on the study: There were largely donor-specific TCR clusters.

TCRdb independently ran MiXCR on the 5' RACE reads; one entry per CDR3 protein. The sample comprises about 190,000 distinct CDR3 sequences, around 25% of which are singletons, and roughly 10% rests with the top ten. General study results and limits: CD4+ bias marked clones expanding day 15 to 37, unlike balanced contracting clones. Still unconfirmed is whether the second-wave clones peaking on day 37 recognized SARS-CoV-2. Contracting CD4+ clones sat mainly in CM and EM; CD8+ in EMRA.

Input material: PBMCs or a T cell subset sorted from them (not recorded which). The sequence came from an adult woman who had mild COVID-19 (a few samples of this study predate the infection). Cell type and time point are not known.

CDR3 coding DNA: TGTGCCAGCAGTTGGGGTGGACCCCTCTACGAGCAGTACTTC. Translation: CASSWGGPLYEQYF. This rearrangement joins TRBV6-2 or TRBV6-3 to TRBJ2-7; D is ambiguous. The CDR3 is 14 residues long. The V and J ends lost 4 bases and 3 bases respectively, with 13 bases between them. Germline V gives CDR1 MNHEY, CDR2 SVGEGT.